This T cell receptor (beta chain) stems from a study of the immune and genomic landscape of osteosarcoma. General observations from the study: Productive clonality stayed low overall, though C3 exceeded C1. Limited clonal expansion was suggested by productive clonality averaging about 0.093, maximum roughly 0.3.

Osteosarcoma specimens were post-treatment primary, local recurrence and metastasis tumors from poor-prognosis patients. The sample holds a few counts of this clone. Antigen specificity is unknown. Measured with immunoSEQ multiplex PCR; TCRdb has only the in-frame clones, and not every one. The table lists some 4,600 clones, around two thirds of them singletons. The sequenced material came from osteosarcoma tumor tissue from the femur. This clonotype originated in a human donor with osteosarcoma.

The chain's CDR3 is CASSLYGHYEQYF. The CDR3 DNA reads as TGTGCCAGCAGCTTGTATGGACACTACGAGCAGTACTTC. The chain couples TRBV5-6 to TRBJ2-7; D possibly corresponds to TRBD1 (5 bases). The CDR3 consists of 13 residues. Per the germline V gene, CDR1 is SGHDT and CDR2 is YYEEEE. The V gene lost 1 base and the J gene lost 3 bases, with 8 bases spanning the gap.